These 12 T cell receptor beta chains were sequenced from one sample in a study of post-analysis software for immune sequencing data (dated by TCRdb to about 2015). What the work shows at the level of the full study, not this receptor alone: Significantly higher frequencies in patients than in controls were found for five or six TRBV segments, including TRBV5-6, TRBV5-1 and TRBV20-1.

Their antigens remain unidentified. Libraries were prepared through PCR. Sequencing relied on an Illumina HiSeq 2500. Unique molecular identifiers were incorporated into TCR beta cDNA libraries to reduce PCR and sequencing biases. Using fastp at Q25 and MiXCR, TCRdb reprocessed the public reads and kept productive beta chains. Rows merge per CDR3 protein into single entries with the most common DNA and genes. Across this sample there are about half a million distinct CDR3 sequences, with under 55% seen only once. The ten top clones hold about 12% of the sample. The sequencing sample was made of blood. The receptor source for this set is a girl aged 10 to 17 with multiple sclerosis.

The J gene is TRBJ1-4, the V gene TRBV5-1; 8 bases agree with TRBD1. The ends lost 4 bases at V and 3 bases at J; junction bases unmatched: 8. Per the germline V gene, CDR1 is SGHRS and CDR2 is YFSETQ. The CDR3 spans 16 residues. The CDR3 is CASSETGDFANEKLFF. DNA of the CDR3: TGCGCCAGCAGCGAGACAGGGGACTTCGCTAATGAAAAACTGTTTTTT. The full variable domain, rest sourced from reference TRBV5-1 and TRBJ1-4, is KAGVTQTPRYLIKTRGQQVTLSCSPISGHRSVSWYQQTPGQGLQFLFEYFSETQRNKGNFPGRFSGRQFSNSRSEMNVSTLELGDSALYLCASSETGDFANEKLFFGSGTQLSVL.

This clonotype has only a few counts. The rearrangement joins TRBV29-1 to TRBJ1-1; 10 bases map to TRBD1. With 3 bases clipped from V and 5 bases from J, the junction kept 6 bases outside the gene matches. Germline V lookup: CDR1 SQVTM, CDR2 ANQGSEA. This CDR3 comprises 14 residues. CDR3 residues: CSVDLGQGRTEAFF. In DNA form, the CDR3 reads TGCAGCGTTGATCTGGGACAGGGGAGGACTGAAGCTTTCTTT.

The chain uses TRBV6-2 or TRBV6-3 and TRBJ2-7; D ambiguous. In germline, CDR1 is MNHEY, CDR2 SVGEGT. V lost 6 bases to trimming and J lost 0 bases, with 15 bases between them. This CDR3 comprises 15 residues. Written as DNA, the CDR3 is TGTGCCAGCAGACCCGTAGGAGTCATCTCCTACGAGCAGTACTTC. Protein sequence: CASRPVGVISYEQYF.

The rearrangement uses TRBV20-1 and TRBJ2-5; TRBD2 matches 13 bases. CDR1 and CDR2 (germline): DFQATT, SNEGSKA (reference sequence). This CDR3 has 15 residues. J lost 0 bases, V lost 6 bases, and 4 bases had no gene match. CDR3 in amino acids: CSAIGLAGDQETQYF. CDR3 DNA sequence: TGCAGTGCCATAGGACTAGCGGGGGACCAAGAGACCCAGTACTTC.

CDR3 sequence: CAASGGPNEQFF. DNA of the CDR3: TGTGCAGCGAGCGGCGGGCCCAATGAGCAGTTCTTC. V and J are TRBV28 and TRBJ2-1; possible D gene TRBD2, 5 bases. Germline V gene lookup returns CDR1 MDHEN and CDR2 SYDVKM. The CDR3 is made up of 12 amino acids. The full variable domain, its missing parts supplied by reference TRBV28 and TRBJ2-1, is DVKVTQSSRYLVKRTGEKVFLECVQDMDHENMFWYRQDPGLGLRLIYFSYDVKMKEKGDIPEGYSVSREKKERFSLILESASTNQTSMYLCAASGGPNEQFFGPGTRLTVL.

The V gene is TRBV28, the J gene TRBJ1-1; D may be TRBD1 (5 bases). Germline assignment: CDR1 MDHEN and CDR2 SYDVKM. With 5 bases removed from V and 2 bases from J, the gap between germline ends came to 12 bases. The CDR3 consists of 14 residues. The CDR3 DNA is TGTGCCAGCAGTCCGACGACAGTAAACACTGAAGCTTTCTTT. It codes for CASSPTTVNTEAFF.

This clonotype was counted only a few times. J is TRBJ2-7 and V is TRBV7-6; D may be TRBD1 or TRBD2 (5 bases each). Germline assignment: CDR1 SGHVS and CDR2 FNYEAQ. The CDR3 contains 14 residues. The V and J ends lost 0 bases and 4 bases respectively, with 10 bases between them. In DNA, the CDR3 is TGTGCCAGCAGCTTAGCCGGCAGGGAGTACGAGCAGTACTTC. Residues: CASSLAGREYEQYF.

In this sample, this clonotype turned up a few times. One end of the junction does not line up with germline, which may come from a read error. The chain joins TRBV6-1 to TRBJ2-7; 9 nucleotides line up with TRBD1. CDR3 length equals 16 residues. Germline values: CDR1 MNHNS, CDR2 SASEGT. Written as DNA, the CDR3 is TGTGCCAGCAGAGAAGCCGCCGGGACAGGGATATACGAGCAGTACTTC. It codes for CASREAAGTGIYEQYF.

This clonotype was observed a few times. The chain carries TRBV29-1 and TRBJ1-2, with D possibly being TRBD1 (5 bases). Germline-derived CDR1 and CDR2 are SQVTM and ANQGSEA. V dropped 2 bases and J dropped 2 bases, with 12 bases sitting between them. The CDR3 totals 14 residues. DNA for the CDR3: TGCAGCGTTGAACCCTCTGGGGGGAACTATGGCTACACCTTC. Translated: CSVEPSGGNYGYTF.

The CDR3, as DNA: TGCAGTACACTTAGTAGTACCTTTCTAGCCAAAAACATTCAGTACTTC. Translating gives CSTLSSTFLAKNIQYF. The genes are TRBV20-1 and TRBJ2-7; D not resolved. The DNA end lines up better with TRBJ2-4; the J call may be wrong. From germline, CDR1 is DFQATT and CDR2 SNEGSKA (reference sequence). This CDR3 is built from 16 residues.

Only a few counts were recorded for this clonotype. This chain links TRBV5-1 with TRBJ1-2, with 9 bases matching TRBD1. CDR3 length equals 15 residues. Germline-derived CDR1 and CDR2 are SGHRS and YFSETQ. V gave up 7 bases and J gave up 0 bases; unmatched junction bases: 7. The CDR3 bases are TGCGCCAGCGGCGAAACAGGGGGCTCTAACTATGGCTACACCTTC. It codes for CASGETGGSNYGYTF.

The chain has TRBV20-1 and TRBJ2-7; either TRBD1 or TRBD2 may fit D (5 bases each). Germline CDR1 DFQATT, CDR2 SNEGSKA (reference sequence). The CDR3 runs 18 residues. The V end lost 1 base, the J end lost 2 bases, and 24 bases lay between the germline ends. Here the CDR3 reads CSARGTYPSLWDPYEQYF. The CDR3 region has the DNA TGCAGTGCTAGAGGGACTTATCCCTCTTTATGGGACCCCTACGAGCAGTACTTC.